This TCR beta chain was profiled in a study of regulatory T cells in long-lasting Graves disease. This clonotype was recorded a few times. No antigen is known for it. CDR1 is MDHEN and CDR2 is SYDVKM in the germline V gene. Deletions cut 6 bases from V and 9 bases from J, with 18 bases between. The CDR3 has 15 residues. For TCR beta, libraries came from iRepertoire HTBI primers and Arm-PCR of CDR3 regions. Each CDR3 protein is one row after TCRdb ran MiXCR on the multiplex PCR reads. Of a few hundred thousand distinct CDR3 sequences in the sample, approximately 16% were seen once. The time point: newly diagnosed GD, antithyroid drugs for less than 3 months. Construction of the TCR library relied on RNA isolated from PBMCs. Patients came from an endocrinology department in Xi'an, China. General observations from the study: TCR diversity in persistent Graves' patients was below that of newly diagnosed ones.

The sample was also linked to a second study, of T cells in Graves' hyperthyroidism and ophthalmopathy. That paper states: Lactation, pregnancy, other autoimmune disease or uncontrolled infection excluded patients. Clinical symptoms, serum thyroxine and TRAb, thyroid ultrasound and orbital computed tomography together formed the diagnostic basis.

This receptor was taken from a man aged 35-49 years with Graves disease. V and J are TRBV28 and TRBJ1-6, with D possibly TRBD1 on 5 matching bases. The sequencing here drew on peripheral blood mononuclear cells (PBMCs), taken at new diagnosis, from a patient treated with antithyroid drugs. As DNA, the CDR3 is TGTGCCAGCAGCCCCTGGGACGGTCCTTTTTCACCCCTCCACTTT. Encoded protein: CASSPWDGPFSPLHF.